This TCR beta chain comes out of a study of shared clonotypes between healthy human individuals. Turning to the study itself: Each donor contributed plates that comprised three CD4 naive, three CD4 memory, two CD8 naive and one CD8 memory.

Findings and caveats of the study: Shared clonotypes: roughly 4.5% naive CD4, around 4% naive CD8, 2% to 2.5% memory CD4, 0.4% to 0.5% memory CD8.

From germline, CDR1 is MDHEN and CDR2 SYDVKM. This CDR3 has 11 amino acids. Deletions cut 3 bases from V and 4 bases from J, with 3 bases between. TCRdb keeps only in-frame clones here, not all; method: immunoSEQ multiplex PCR. The table shows about 980,000 clones, with around three quarters occurring only once. This clone was detected only a few times. What it binds is unknown. The identical CDR3 is also encoded by other nucleotide sequences in the sample. Sequencing input: memory CD4+ T cells sorted from blood. Described subset: CD45RA-negative fraction. This TCR derives from a man aged 18 to 30 in good health. This chain uses TRBV28 with TRBJ2-5; no clear D gene. The CDR3 nucleotides are TGTGCCAGCAGTTTCAGAGAGACCCAGTACTTC. Protein product: CASSFRETQYF.